The source of this T cell receptor (beta chain) is a study of blood T cell repertoires in COVID-19. How the authors handled the data: Quantification of nucleated cells was approximated via reference gene primer amplification. TCRdb keeps only in-frame clones here, not all; method: immunoSEQ multiplex PCR. That table is the source of V, J and clone size, and D and trimming were worked out from the DNA. Among some 150,000 clones listed, 84% were seen once. Germline loops: CDR1 GTSNPN, CDR2 SVGIG (reference sequence). The trim removed 6 bases at V and 2 bases at J, leaving 1 base unmatched. CDR3 length: 13 amino acids.

The specimen sequenced was peripheral blood. V is TRBV30 and J is TRBJ2-1; TRBD1 matches at 10 bases. The sequence was collected from a woman aged 50 to 65 in a cohort sampled during active or convalescent COVID-19. The CDR3 sequence: CACGTGAYNEQFF. The CDR3 nucleotides read TGTGCCTGTGGGACAGGGGCCTACAATGAGCAGTTCTTC. Full variable domain (missing parts from reference TRBV30 and TRBJ2-1): SQTIHQWPATLVQPVGSPLSLECTVEGTSNPNLYWYRQAAGRGLQLLFYSVGIGQISSEVPQNLSASRPQDRQFILSSKKLLLSDSGFYLCACGTGAYNEQFFGPGTRLTVL.